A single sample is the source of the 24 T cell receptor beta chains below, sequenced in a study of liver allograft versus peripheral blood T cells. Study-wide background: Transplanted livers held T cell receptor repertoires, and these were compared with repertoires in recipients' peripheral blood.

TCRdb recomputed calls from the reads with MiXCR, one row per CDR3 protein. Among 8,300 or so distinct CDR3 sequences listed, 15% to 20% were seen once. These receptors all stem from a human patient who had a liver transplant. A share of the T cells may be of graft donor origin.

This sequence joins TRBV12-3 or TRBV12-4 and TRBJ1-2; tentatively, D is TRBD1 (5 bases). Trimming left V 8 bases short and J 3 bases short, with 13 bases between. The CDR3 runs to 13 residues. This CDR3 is CASGTYADYGYTF. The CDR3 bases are TGTGCCAGCGGGACTTATGCTGACTATGGCTACACCTTC.

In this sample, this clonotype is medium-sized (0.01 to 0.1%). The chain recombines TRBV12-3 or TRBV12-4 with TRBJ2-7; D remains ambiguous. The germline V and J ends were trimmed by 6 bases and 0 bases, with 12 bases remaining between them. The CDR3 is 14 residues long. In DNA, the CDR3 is TGTGCCAGCAGCTCGACGGATAACTCCTACGAGCAGTACTTC. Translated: CASSSTDNSYEQYF.

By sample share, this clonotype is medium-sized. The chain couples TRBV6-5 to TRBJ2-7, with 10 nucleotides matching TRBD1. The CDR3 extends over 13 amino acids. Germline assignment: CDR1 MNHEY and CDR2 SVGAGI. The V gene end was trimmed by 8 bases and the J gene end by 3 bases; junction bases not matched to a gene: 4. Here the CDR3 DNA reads TGTGCCAGCTCTCGGGACAGGGGCTACGAGCAGTACTTC. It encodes CASSRDRGYEQYF.

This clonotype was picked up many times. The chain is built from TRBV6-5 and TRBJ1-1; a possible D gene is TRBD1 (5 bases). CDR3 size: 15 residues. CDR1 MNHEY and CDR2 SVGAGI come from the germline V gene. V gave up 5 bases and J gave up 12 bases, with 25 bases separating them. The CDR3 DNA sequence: TGTGCCAGCAGTCCCCCCGGGGGAGGCGGTGCTGGGCCTTTCTTT. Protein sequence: CASSPPGGGGAGPFF.

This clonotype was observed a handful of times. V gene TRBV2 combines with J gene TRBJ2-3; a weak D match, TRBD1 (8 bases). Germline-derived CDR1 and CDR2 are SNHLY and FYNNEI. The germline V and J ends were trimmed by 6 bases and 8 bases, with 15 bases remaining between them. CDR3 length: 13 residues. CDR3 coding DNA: TGTGCCAGCAGCGAGACAGGGGAGGGTACGCAGTATTTT. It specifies CASSETGEGTQYF.

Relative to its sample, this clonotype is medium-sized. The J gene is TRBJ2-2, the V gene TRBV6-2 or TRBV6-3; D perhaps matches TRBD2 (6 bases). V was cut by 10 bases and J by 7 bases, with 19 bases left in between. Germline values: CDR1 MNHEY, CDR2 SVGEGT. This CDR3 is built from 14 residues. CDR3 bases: TGTGCCACGGAGGGAACACGGGCGGGCGGGGAGCTGTTTTTT. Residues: CATEGTRAGGELFF.

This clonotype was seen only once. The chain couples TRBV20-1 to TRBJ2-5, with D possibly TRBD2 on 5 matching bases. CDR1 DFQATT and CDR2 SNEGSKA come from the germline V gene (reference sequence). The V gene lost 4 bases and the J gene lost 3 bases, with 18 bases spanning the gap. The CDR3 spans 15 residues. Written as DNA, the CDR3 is TGCAGTGCTATTCTTTTTGGTGAGGGTAAAGAGACCCAGTACTTC. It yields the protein CSAILFGEGKETQYF.

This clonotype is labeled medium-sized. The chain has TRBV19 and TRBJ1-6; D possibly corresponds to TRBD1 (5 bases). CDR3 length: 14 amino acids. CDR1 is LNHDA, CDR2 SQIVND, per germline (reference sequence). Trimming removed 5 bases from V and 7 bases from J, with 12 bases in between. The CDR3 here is CASSGGRGNSPLHF. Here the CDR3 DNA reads TGTGCCAGTAGTGGGGGACGGGGGAATTCACCCCTCCACTTT.

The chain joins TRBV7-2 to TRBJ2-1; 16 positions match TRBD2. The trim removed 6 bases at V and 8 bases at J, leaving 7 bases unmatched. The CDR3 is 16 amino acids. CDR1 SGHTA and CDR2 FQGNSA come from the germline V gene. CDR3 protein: CASSFGTSGGGHEQFF. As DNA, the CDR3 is TGTGCCAGCAGTTTCGGGACTAGCGGGGGGGGGCATGAGCAGTTCTTC. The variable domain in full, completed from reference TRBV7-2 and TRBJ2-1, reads GAGVSQSPSNKVTEKGKDVELRCDPISGHTALYWYRQSLGQGLEFLIYFQGNSAPDKSGLPSDRFSAERTGGSVSTLTIQRTQQEDSAVYLCASSFGTSGGGHEQFFGPGTRLTVL.

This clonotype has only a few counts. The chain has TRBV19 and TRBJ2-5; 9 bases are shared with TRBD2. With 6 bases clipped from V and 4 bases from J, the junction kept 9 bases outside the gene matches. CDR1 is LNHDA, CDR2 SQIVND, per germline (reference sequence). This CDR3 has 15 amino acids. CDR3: CASRQTSGSGETQYF. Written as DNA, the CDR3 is TGTGCCAGTAGGCAGACTAGCGGATCGGGAGAGACCCAGTACTTC.

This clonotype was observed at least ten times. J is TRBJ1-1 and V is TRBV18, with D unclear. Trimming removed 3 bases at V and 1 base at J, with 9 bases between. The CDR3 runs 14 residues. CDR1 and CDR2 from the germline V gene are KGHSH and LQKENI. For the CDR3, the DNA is TGTGCCAGCTCACCCCTGGAGGAGAACACTGAAGCTTTCTTT. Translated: CASSPLEENTEAFF.

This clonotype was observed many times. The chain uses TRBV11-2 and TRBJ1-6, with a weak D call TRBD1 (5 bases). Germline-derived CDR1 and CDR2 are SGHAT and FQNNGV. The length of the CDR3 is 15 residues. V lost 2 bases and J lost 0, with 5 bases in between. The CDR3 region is CASSLQGSYNSPLHF. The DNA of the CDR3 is TGTGCCAGCAGCTTACAGGGCTCCTATAATTCACCCCTCCACTTT.

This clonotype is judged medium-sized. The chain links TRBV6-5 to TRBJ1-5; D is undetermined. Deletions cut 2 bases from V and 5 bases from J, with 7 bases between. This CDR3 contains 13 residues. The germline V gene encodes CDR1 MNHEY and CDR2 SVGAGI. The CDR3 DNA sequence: TGTGCCAGCAGTTACAGGTTAGATCAGCCCCAGCATTTT. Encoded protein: CASSYRLDQPQHF.

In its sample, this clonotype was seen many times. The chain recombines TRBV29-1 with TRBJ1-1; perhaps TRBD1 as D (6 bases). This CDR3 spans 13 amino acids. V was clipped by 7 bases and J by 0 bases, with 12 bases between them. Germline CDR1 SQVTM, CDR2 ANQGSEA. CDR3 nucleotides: TGCAGCGCAAGACAGGACTTGAACACTGAAGCTTTCTTT. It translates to CSARQDLNTEAFF.

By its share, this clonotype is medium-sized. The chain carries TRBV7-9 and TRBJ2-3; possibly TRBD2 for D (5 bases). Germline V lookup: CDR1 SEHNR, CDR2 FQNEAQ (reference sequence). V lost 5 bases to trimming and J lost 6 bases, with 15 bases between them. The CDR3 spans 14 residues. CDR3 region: CASSPGSSGDTQYF. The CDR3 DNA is TGTGCCAGCAGCCCGGGTTCGTCGGGGGATACGCAGTATTTT.

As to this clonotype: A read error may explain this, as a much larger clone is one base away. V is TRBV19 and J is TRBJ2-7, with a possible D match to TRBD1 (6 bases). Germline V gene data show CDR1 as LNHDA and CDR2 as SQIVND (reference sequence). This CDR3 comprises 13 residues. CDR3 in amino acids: CAISMVTGGEQYF. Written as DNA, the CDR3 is TGTGCCATTAGTATGGTGACAGGTGGGGAGCAGTACTTC.

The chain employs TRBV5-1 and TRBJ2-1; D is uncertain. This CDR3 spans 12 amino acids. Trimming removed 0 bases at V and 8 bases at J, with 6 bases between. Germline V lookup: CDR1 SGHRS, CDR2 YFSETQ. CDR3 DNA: TGCGCCAGCAGCTTGGCCCCGGATGAGCAGTTCTTC. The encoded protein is CASSLAPDEQFF.

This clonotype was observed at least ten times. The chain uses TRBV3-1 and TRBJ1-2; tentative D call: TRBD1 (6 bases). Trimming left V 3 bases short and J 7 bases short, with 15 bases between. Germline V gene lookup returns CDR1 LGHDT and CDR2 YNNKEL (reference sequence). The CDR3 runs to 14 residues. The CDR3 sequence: CASSHSRRGAGYTF. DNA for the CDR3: TGTGCCAGCAGCCACTCCCGCAGGGGTGCTGGCTACACCTTC. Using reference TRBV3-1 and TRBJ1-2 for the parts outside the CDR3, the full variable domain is DTAVSQTPKYLVTQMGNDKSIKCEQNLGHDTMYWYKQDSKKFLKIMFSYNNKELIINETVPNRFSPKSPDKAHLNLHINSLELGDSAVYFCASSHSRRGAGYTFGSGTRLTVV.

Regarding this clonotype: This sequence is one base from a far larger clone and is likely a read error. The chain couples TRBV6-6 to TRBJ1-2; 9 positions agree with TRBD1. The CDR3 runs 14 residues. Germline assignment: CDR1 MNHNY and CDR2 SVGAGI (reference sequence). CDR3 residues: CASGYYRDRVRYTF. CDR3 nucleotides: TGTGCCAGCGGTTACTACCGGGACAGGGTGCGCTACACCTTC.

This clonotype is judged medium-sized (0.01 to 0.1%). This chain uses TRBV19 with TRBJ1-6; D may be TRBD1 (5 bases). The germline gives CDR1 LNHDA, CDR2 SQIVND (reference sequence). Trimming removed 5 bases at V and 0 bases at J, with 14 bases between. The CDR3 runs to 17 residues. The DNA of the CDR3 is TGTGCCAGTAGTGGCACGGGGCTCTTCTCCTATAATTCACCCCTCCACTTT. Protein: CASSGTGLFSYNSPLHF. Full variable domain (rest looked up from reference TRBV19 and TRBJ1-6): DGGITQSPKYLFRKEGQNVTLSCEQNLNHDAMYWYRQDPGQGLRLIYYSQIVNDFQKGDIAEGYSVSREKKESFPLTVTSAQKNPTAFYLCASSGTGLFSYNSPLHFGNGTRLTVT.

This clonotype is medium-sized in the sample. The CDR3 DNA reads as TGTGCCAGCACCGCGACGGTTTCCTACGAGCAGTACTTC. Protein: CASTATVSYEQYF. The V and J genes are TRBV6-5 and TRBJ2-7, with D uncertain. In germline, CDR1 is MNHEY, CDR2 SVGAGI. Trimming shortened V by 7 bases and J by 1 base, and 11 bases separated the two germline ends. The CDR3 has 13 residues.

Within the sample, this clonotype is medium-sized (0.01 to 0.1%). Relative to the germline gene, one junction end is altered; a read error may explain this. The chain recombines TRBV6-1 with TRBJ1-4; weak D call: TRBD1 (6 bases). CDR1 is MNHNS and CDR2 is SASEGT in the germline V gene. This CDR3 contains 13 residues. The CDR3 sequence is CATPDRTDEKLFF. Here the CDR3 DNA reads TGTGCCACTCCGGACAGAACTGATGAAAAACTGTTTTTT.

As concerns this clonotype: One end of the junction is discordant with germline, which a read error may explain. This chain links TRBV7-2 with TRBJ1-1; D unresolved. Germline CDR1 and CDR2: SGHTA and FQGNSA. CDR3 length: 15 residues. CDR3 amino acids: CVSSLVYSQNTEAFF. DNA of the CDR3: TGTGTCAGCAGCTTAGTTTATAGTCAGAACACTGAAGCTTTCTTT.

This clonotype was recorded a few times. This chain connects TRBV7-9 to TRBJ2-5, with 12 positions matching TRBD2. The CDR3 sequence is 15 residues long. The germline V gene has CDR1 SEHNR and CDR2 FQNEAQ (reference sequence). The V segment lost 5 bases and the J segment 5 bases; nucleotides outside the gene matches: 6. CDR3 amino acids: CASSPRLAGEETQYF. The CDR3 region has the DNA TGTGCCAGCAGCCCCCGACTAGCGGGAGAGGAGACCCAGTACTTC.